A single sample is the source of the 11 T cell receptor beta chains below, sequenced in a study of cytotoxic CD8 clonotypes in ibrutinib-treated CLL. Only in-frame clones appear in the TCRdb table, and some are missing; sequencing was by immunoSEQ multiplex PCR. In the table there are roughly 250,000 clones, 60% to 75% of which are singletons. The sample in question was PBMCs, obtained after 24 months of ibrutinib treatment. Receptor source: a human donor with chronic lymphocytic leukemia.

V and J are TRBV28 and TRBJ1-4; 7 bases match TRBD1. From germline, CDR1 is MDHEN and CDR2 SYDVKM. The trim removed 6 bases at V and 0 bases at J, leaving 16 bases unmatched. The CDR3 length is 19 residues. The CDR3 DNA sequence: TGTGCCAGCAGGGTCAGGGGGGCGCGATCCCGTACAACTAATGAAAAACTGTTTTTT. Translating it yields CASRVRGARSRTTNEKLFF. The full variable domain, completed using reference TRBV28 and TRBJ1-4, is DVKVTQSSRYLVKRTGEKVFLECVQDMDHENMFWYRQDPGLGLRLIYFSYDVKMKEKGDIPEGYSVSREKKERFSLILESASTNQTSMYLCASRVRGARSRTTNEKLFFGSGTQLSVL.

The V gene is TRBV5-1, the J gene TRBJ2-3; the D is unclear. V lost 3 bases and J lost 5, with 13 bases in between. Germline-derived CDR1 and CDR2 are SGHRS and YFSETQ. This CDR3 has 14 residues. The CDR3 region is CASSSEVERDTQYF. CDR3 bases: TGCGCCAGCAGCTCAGAGGTAGAACGAGATACGCAGTATTTT.

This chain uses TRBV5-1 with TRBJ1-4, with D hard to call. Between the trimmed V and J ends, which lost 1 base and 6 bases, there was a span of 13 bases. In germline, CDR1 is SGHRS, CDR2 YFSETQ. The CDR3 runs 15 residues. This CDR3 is CASSLTSRPDEKLFF. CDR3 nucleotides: TGCGCCAGCAGCTTGACATCCCGGCCGGATGAAAAACTGTTTTTT. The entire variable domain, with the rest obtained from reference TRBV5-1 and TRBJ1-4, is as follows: KAGVTQTPRYLIKTRGQQVTLSCSPISGHRSVSWYQQTPGQGLQFLFEYFSETQRNKGNFPGRFSGRQFSNSRSEMNVSTLELGDSALYLCASSLTSRPDEKLFFGSGTQLSVL.

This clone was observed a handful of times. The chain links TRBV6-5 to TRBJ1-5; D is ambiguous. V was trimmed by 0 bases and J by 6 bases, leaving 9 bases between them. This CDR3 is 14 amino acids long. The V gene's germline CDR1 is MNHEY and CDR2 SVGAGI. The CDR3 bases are TGTGCCAGCAGTTACTCGAATGAAGGTCAGCCCCAGCATTTT. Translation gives CASSYSNEGQPQHF.

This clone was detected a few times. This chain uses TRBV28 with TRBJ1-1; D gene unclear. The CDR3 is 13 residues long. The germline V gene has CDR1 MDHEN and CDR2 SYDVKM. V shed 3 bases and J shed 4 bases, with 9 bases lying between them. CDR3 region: CASSFGEPTEAFF. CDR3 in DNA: TGTGCCAGCAGTTTCGGGGAGCCCACTGAAGCTTTCTTT.

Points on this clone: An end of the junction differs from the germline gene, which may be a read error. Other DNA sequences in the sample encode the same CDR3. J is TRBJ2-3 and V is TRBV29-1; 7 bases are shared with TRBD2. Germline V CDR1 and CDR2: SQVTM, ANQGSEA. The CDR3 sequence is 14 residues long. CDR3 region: CSVEGGRGADTQYF. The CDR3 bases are TGCAGCGTCGAAGGAGGTCGGGGGGCAGATACGCAGTATTTT.

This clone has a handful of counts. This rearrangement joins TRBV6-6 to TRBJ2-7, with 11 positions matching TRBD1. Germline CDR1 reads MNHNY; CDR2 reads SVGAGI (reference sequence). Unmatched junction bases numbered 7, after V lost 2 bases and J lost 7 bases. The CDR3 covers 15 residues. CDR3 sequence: CASSYPDRGRWEQYF. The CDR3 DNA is TGTGCCAGCAGTTACCCGGACAGGGGGCGTTGGGAGCAGTACTTC.

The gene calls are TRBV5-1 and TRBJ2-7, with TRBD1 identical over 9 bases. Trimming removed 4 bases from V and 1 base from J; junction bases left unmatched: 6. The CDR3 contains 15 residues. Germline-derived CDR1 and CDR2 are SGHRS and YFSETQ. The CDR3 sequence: CASSTRDRESYEQYF. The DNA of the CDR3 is TGCGCCAGCAGCACCCGGGACAGGGAATCCTACGAGCAGTACTTC.

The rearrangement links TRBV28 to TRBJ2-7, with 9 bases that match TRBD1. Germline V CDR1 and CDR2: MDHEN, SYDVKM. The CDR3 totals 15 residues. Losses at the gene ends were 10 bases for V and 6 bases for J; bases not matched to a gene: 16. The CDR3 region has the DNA TGTGCCACTACAGTCCCGGACAGGGGTCGGGGCGAGCAGTACTTC. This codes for CATTVPDRGRGEQYF.

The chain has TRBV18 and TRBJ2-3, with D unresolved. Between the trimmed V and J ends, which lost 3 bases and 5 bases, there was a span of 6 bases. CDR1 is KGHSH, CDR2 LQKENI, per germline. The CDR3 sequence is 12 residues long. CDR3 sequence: CASSPGRDTQYF. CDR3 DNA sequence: TGTGCCAGCTCACCCGGACGAGATACGCAGTATTTT.

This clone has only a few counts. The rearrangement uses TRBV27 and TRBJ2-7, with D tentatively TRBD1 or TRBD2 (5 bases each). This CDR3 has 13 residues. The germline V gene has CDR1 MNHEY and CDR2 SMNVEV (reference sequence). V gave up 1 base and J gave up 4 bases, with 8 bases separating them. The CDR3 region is CASSLWGPYEQYF. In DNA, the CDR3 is TGTGCCAGCAGTTTATGGGGACCTTACGAGCAGTACTTC.